This T cell receptor beta chain is drawn from a study of CD8 T cells in Susac syndrome. Study results and limitations: The study recognized that the number of individuals in its TCR sequencing and HLA analysis was relatively small.

Reverse transcription of about 0.45 to 1 ug RNA was performed with random hexamers. Via MiXCR, TCRdb re-called the immunoSEQ multiplex PCR reads, giving one row per CDR3 protein. The sample includes about 140,000 distinct CDR3 sequences, approximately 95% of them seen just once. A remark on this clonotype: The target antigen is unknown.

V lost 3 bases, J lost 7 bases, and 14 bases stayed unmatched. Germline loops: CDR1 LNHDA, CDR2 SQIVND (reference sequence). The CDR3 extends over 17 amino acids. This clonotype was sampled from a human donor with Susac syndrome. Sequenced sample: CD4+ T cells from PBMCs. V gene TRBV19 combines with J gene TRBJ2-1; 8 bases align to TRBD2. CDR3 sequence reads: CASSMRLGSGTWNEQFF. CDR3 nucleotides: TGTGCCAGTAGTATGCGTCTGGGTAGCGGGACATGGAATGAGCAGTTCTTC.